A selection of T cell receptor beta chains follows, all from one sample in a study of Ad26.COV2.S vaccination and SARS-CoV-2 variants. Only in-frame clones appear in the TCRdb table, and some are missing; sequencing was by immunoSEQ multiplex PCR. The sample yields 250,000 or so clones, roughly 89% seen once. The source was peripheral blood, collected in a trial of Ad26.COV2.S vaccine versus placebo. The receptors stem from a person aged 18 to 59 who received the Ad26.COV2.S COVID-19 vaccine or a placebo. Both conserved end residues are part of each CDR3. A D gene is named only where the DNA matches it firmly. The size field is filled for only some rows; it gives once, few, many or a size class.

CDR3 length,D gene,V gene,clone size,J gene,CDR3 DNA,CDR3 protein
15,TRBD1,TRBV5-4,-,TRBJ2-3,TGTGCCAGCAGCTTAACAGGGGTCCTGGGGGATACGCAGTATTTT,CASSLTGVLGDTQYF
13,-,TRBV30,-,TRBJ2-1,TGTGCCTGGGACGGCGGGACCTACAATGAGCAGTTCTTC,CAWDGGTYNEQFF
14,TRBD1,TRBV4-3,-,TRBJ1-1,TGCGCCAGCAGCCAAGATCAGCGACAGGGGGGGGCTTTCTTT,CASSQDQRQGGAFF
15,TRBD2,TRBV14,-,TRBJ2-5,TGTGCCAGCAGTCGACTAGCGGCGGGGAGGGAGACCCAGTACTTC,CASSRLAAGRETQYF
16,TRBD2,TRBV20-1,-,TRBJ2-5,TGCAGTGCTAGTAGTCCCTATAGCGGGGGCGGAGAGACCCAGTACTTC,CSASSPYSGGGETQYF
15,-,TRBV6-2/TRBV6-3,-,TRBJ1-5,TGTGCCAGCAGTTACTCGGGGTATAGCAATCAGCCCCAGCATTTT,CASSYSGYSNQPQHF
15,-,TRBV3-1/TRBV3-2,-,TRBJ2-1,TGTGCCAGCAGCCTTCTCAGCCTCCCCTACAATGAGCAGTTCTTC,CASSLLSLPYNEQFF
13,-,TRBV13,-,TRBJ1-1,TGTGCCAGCAGCCCCCAGTTAACCCCCATTGCTTTCTTT,CASSPQLTPIAFF
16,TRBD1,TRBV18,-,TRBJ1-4,TGTGCCAGCTCACCAAACGCCAGGGGGACTAATGAAAAACTGTTTTTT,CASSPNARGTNEKLFF
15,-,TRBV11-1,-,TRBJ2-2,TGTGCCAGCAGCTTTAATGTTGAGGTAACCGGGGAGCTGTTTTTT,CASSFNVEVTGELFF
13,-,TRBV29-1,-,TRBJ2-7,TGCAGCGTCGCCCCGGGGTCGGGGTACGAGCAGTACTTC,CSVAPGSGYEQYF
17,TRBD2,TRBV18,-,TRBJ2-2,TGTGCCAGCTCACCAGAACTAGCGGGGTTGAACACCGGGGAGCTGTTTTTT,CASSPELAGLNTGELFF
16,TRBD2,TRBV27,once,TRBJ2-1,TGTGCCAGCAGTTTACCGAGGACTAGCGGGTACAATGAGCAGTTCTTC,CASSLPRTSGYNEQFF
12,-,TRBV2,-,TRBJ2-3,TGTGCCAGCCGGGGTCTCACAGATACGCAGTATTTT,CASRGLTDTQYF
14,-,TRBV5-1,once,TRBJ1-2,TGCGCCAGTTCCCGGGACACTACTAACTATGGCTACACCTTC,CASSRDTTNYGYTF